This is a list of T cell receptor beta chains from one sample in a study of lymphopenia after photon versus proton radiotherapy. Produced via immunoSEQ multiplex PCR; TCRdb's table is partial and in-frame only. The sample carries fewer than 20,000 clones, roughly 90% recorded once. The sample consisted of peripheral blood, taken from a patient treated with photon-based radiotherapy. These receptors came from a woman aged 40 to 49 with cholangiocarcinoma. Both conserved end residues are part of each CDR3. D genes are given only for firm matches. Clone size, where shown, is once, few, many, or a class for clones that have expanded.

j_gene: TRBJ2-1
d_gene: NA
abundance: NA
v_gene: TRBV9
CDR3aa: CASSVAIRTADQNEQFF
CDR3nt: TGTGCCAGCAGCGTAGCTATCCGGACAGCGGACCAGAATGAGCAGTTCTTC

j_gene: TRBJ1-1
d_gene: NA
abundance: NA
v_gene: TRBV7-2
CDR3aa: CASSELTRRGNTEAFF
CDR3nt: TGTGCCAGCAGCGAGTTGACCCGGCGGGGGAACACTGAAGCTTTCTTT

j_gene: TRBJ1-2
d_gene: NA
abundance: NA
v_gene: TRBV6-1
CDR3aa: CASSEVGDNYGYTF
CDR3nt: TGTGCCAGCAGTGAAGTAGGGGATAACTATGGCTACACCTTC

j_gene: TRBJ1-2
d_gene: NA
abundance: NA
v_gene: TRBV4-3
CDR3aa: CASSAGAPASYGYTF
CDR3nt: TGCGCCAGCAGTGCGGGGGCCCCGGCTAGCTATGGCTACACCTTC

j_gene: TRBJ1-1
d_gene: NA
abundance: NA
v_gene: TRBV27
CDR3aa: CASSLFNGAAFF
CDR3nt: TGTGCCAGCAGTTTATTCAACGGGGCGGCTTTCTTT

j_gene: TRBJ2-7
d_gene: NA
abundance: NA
v_gene: TRBV7-3
CDR3aa: CASSLTSAHAEQYF
CDR3nt: TGTGCCAGCAGCTTGACTAGTGCACATGCCGAGCAGTACTTC

j_gene: TRBJ1-3
d_gene: NA
abundance: NA
v_gene: TRBV11-2
CDR3aa: CASATGSRGNTIYF
CDR3nt: TGTGCCAGCGCGACGGGTTCCAGAGGAAACACCATATATTTT

j_gene: TRBJ2-7
d_gene: NA
abundance: NA
v_gene: TRBV29-1
CDR3aa: CSAQTSYEQYF
CDR3nt: TGCAGCGCTCAGACGTCCTACGAGCAGTACTTC

j_gene: TRBJ2-3
d_gene: TRBD1
abundance: NA
v_gene: TRBV6-4
CDR3aa: CASSVGLTGDGTDTQYF
CDR3nt: TGTGCCAGCAGTGTTGGGCTGACAGGGGATGGGACAGATACGCAGTATTTT

j_gene: TRBJ1-3
d_gene: NA
abundance: NA
v_gene: TRBV30
CDR3aa: CAWSGTVGNTIYF
CDR3nt: TGTGCCTGGAGTGGGACAGTTGGAAACACCATATATTTT

j_gene: TRBJ1-1
d_gene: NA
abundance: NA
v_gene: TRBV5-6
CDR3aa: CASSLDQGSAEAFF
CDR3nt: TGTGCCAGCAGCTTGGATCAGGGCTCCGCCGAAGCTTTCTTT

j_gene: TRBJ2-1
d_gene: TRBD1
abundance: NA
v_gene: TRBV5-6
CDR3aa: CASSLRQGARNEQFF
CDR3nt: TGTGCCAGCAGCTTGCGCCAGGGGGCGAGGAATGAGCAGTTCTTC

j_gene: TRBJ2-6
d_gene: TRBD1
abundance: once
v_gene: TRBV6-5
CDR3aa: CASRQGSSGANVLTF
CDR3nt: TGTGCCAGCAGACAGGGGTCCAGTGGGGCCAACGTCCTGACTTTC

j_gene: TRBJ2-5
d_gene: NA
abundance: NA
v_gene: TRBV5-4
CDR3aa: CASSMKSQETQYF
CDR3nt: TGTGCCAGCAGCATGAAGTCCCAAGAGACCCAGTACTTC

j_gene: TRBJ1-5
d_gene: NA
abundance: NA
v_gene: TRBV4-3
CDR3aa: CASSQAPSSGPVDQPQHF
CDR3nt: TGCGCCAGCAGCCAAGCTCCATCATCAGGGCCAGTGGATCAGCCCCAGCATTTT

j_gene: TRBJ2-7
d_gene: NA
abundance: NA
v_gene: TRBV29-1
CDR3aa: CSVGDRSSSYEQYF
CDR3nt: TGCAGCGTTGGTGACCGATCGAGCTCCTACGAGCAGTACTTC

j_gene: TRBJ2-7
d_gene: NA
abundance: NA
v_gene: TRBV18
CDR3aa: CASSPQRTDEQYF
CDR3nt: TGTGCCAGCTCACCACAGCGCACTGATGAGCAGTACTTC

j_gene: TRBJ1-2
d_gene: NA
abundance: NA
v_gene: TRBV25-1
CDR3aa: CASETGWCYGYTF
CDR3nt: TGTGCCTCCGAGACAGGCTGGTGCTATGGCTACACCTTC